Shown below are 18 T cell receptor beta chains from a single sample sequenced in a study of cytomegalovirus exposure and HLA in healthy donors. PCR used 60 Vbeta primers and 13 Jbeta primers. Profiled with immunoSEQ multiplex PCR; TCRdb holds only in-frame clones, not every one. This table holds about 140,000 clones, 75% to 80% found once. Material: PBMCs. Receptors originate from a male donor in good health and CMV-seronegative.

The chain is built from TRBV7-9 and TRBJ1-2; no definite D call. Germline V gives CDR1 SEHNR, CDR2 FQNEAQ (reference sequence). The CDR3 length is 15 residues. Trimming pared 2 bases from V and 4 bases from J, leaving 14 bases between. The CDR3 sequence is CASSLWRGSAYGYTF. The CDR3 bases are TGTGCCAGCAGCTTATGGCGGGGATCCGCCTATGGCTACACCTTC.

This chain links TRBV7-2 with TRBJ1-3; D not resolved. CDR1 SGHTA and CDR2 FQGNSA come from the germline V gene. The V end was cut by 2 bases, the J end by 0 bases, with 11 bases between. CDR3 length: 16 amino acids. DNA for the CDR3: TGTGCCAGCAGCTTAAGCGGCAGCCTCTCTGGAAACACCATATATTTT. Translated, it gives CASSLSGSLSGNTIYF.

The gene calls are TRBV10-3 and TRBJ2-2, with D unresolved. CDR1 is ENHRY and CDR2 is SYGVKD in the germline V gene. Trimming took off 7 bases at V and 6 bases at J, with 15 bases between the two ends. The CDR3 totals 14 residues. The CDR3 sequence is CAINSGPPPGELFF. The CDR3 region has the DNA TGTGCCATCAACTCGGGTCCGCCCCCCGGGGAGCTGTTTTTT.

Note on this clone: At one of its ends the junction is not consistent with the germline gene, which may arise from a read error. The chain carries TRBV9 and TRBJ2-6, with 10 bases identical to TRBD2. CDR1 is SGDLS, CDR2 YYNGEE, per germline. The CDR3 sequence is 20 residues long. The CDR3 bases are TGTGCCAGCAGCGCAACGGGTAGCGGGAGGACCCCAACTGGGGCCAACGGCCTGACTTTC. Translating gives CASSATGSGRTPTGANGLTF. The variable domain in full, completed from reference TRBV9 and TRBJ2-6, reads DSGVTQTPKHLITATGQRVTLRCSPRSGDLSVYWYQQSLDQGLQFLIQYYNGEERAKGNILERFSAQQFPDLHSELNLSSLELGDSALYFCASSATGSGRTPTGANGLTFGAGSRLTVL.

The CDR3 coding sequence is TGTGCCAGCAGCTTAGTCCCAGCGGGGCTAACAGATACGCAGTATTTT. Protein sequence: CASSLVPAGLTDTQYF. This chain uses TRBV7-8 with TRBJ2-3; TRBD2 matches 7 bases. CDR1 and CDR2 (germline): SGHVS, FQNEAQ. The V segment lost 1 base and the J segment 3 bases; nucleotides outside the gene matches: 7. This CDR3 is 16 amino acids long.

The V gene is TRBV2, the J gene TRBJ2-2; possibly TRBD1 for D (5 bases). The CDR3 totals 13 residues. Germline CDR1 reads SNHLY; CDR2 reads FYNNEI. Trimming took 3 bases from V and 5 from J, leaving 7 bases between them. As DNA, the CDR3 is TGTGCCAGCAGTGACCGACAGACCGGGGAGCTGTTTTTT. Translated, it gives CASSDRQTGELFF. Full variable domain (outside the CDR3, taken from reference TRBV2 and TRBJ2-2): EPEVTQTPSHQVTQMGQEVILRCVPISNHLYFYWYRQILGQKVEFLVSFYNNEISEKSEIFDDQFSVERPDGSNFTLKIRSTKLEDSAMYFCASSDRQTGELFFGEGSRLTVL.

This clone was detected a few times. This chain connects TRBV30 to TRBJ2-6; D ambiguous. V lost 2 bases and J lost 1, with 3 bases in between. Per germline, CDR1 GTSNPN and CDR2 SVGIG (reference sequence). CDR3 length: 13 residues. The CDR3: CAWSTSGANVLTF. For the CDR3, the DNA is TGTGCCTGGAGTACTTCTGGGGCCAACGTCCTGACTTTC.

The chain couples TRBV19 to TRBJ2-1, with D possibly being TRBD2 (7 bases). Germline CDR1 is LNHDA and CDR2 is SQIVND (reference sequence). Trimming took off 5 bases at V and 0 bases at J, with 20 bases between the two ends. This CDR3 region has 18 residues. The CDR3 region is CASSPPLGRGGSYNEQFF. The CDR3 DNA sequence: TGTGCCAGTAGTCCGCCTCTTGGGAGGGGGGGCTCCTACAATGAGCAGTTCTTC.

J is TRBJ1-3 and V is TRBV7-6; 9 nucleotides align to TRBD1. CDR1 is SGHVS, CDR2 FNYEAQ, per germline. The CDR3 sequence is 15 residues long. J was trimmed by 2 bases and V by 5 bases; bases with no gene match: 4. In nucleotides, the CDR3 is TGTGCCAGCAGCGCTACAGGGGGCCCTGGAAACACCATATATTTT. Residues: CASSATGGPGNTIYF.

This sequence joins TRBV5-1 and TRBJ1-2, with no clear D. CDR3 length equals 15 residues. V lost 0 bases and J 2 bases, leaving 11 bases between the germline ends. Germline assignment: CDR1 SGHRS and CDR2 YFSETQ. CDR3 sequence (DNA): TGCGCCAGCAGCTTGGATTTTGGGCAGAACTATGGCTACACCTTC. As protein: CASSLDFGQNYGYTF.

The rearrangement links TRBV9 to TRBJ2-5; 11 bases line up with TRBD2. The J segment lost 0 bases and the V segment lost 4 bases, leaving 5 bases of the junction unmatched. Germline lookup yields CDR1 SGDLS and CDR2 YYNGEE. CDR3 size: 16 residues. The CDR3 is CASSPNSGRDQETQYF. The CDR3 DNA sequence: TGTGCCAGCAGCCCAAATAGCGGGAGGGACCAAGAGACCCAGTACTTC.

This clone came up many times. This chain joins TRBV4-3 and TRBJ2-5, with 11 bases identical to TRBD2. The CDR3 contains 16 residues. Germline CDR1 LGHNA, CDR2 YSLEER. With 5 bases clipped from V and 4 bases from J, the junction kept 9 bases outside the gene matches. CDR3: CASSEVIAGGSETQYF. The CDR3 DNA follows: TGCGCCAGCAGCGAAGTAATAGCGGGGGGGTCAGAGACCCAGTACTTC.

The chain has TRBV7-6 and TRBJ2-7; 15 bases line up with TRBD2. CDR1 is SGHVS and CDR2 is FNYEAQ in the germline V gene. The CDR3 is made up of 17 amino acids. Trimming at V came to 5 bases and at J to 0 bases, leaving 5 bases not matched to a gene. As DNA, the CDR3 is TGTGCCAGCAGCCCGGGACTAGCGGGGGGTAGCTCCTACGAGCAGTACTTC. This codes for CASSPGLAGGSSYEQYF.

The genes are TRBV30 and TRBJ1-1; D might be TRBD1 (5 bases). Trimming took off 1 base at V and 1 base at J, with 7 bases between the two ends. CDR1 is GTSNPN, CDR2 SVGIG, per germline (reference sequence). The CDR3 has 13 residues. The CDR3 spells CAWSADRNTEAFF. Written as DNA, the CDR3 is TGTGCCTGGAGTGCCGACAGGAACACTGAAGCTTTCTTT.

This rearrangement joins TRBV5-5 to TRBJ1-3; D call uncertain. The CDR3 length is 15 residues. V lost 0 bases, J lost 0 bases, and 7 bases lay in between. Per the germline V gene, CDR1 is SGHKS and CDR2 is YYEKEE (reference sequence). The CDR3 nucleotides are TGTGCCAGCAGCTTGGCGACTGACTCTGGAAACACCATATATTTT. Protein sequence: CASSLATDSGNTIYF.

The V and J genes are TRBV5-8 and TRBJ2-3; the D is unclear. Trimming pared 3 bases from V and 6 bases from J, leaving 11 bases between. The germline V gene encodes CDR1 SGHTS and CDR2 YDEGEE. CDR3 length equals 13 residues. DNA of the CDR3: TGTGCCAGCAGCTCGACTGCCTTGGATACGCAGTATTTT. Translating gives CASSSTALDTQYF. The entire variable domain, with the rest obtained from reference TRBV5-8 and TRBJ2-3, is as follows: EAGVTQSPTHLIKTRGQQATLRCSPISGHTSVYWYQQALGLGLQFLLWYDEGEERNRGNFPPRFSGRQFPNYSSELNVNALELEDSALYLCASSSTALDTQYFGPGTRLTVL.

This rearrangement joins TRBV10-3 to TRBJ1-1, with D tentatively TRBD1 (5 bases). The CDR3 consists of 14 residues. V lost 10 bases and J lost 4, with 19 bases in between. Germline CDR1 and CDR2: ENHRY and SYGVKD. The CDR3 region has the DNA TGTGCCAGCAAACGTGCCAGGGAGGCCACTGAAGCTTTCTTT. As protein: CASKRAREATEAFF.

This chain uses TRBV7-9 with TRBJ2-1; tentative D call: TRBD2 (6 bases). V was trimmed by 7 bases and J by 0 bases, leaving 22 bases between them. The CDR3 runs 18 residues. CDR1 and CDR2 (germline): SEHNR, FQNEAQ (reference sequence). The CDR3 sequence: CASTHPPLASSSYNEQFF. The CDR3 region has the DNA TGTGCCAGCACCCACCCCCCGCTAGCGTCCAGCTCCTACAATGAGCAGTTCTTC. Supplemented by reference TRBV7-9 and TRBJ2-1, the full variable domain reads DTGVSQNPRHKITKRGQNVTFRCDPISEHNRLYWYRQTLGQGPEFLTYFQNEAQLEKSRLLSDRFSAERPKGSFSTLEIQRTEQGDSAMYLCASTHPPLASSSYNEQFFGPGTRLTVL.